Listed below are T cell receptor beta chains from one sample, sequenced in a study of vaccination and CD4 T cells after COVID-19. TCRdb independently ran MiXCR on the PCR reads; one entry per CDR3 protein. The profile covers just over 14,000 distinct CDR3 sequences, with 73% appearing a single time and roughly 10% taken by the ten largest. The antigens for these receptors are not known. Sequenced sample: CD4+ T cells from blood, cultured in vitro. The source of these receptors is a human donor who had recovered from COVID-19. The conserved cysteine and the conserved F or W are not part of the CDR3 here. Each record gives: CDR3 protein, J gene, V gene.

CDR3aa: ASMPQETYGYT; j_gene: TRBJ1-2; v_gene: TRBV19
CDR3aa: ASSQDGGRNYGYT; j_gene: TRBJ1-2; v_gene: TRBV4-3
CDR3aa: ASSLVQGYGYT; j_gene: TRBJ1-2; v_gene: TRBV7-2
CDR3aa: ATLKTGINQPQH; j_gene: TRBJ1-5; v_gene: TRBV28
CDR3aa: ASSDGPYGYGYT; j_gene: TRBJ1-2; v_gene: TRBV6-4
CDR3aa: ASSPTDRGNSPLH; j_gene: TRBJ1-6; v_gene: TRBV9
CDR3aa: ATSRDRYYEQY; j_gene: TRBJ2-7; v_gene: TRBV15
CDR3aa: SARNPVGGTNYGYT; j_gene: TRBJ1-2; v_gene: TRBV20-1
CDR3aa: ASSYQRQAPLH; j_gene: TRBJ1-6; v_gene: TRBV6-5
CDR3aa: ASTESNYGYT; j_gene: TRBJ1-2; v_gene: TRBV2
CDR3aa: ASSLRGGRYQPQH; j_gene: TRBJ1-5; v_gene: TRBV28
CDR3aa: ASSREGLYNSPLH; j_gene: TRBJ1-6; v_gene: TRBV28
CDR3aa: ASSYSLDQPQH; j_gene: TRBJ1-5; v_gene: TRBV6-2/TRBV6-3
CDR3aa: AWVKGGSDTGELF; j_gene: TRBJ2-2; v_gene: TRBV30
CDR3aa: ASSYLRDTNQPQH; j_gene: TRBJ1-5; v_gene: TRBV6-2/TRBV6-3
CDR3aa: SAPTPVTADGYT; j_gene: TRBJ1-2; v_gene: TRBV20-1
CDR3aa: SARIAAGNTIY; j_gene: TRBJ1-3; v_gene: TRBV20-1
CDR3aa: ASSFVEGHVVDTGELF; j_gene: TRBJ2-2; v_gene: TRBV7-9
CDR3aa: ASSLEGASTPLH; j_gene: TRBJ1-6; v_gene: TRBV7-6
CDR3aa: SARDTHYSNQPQH; j_gene: TRBJ1-5; v_gene: TRBV20-1
CDR3aa: ASSPVGTSGANVLT; j_gene: TRBJ2-6; v_gene: TRBV7-2
CDR3aa: ASSGPLEWRGYT; j_gene: TRBJ1-2; v_gene: TRBV19
CDR3aa: SQLERGSSYNEQF; j_gene: TRBJ2-1; v_gene: TRBV20-1
CDR3aa: ASSLYQRLETQY; j_gene: TRBJ2-5; v_gene: TRBV19
CDR3aa: ATGERETQY; j_gene: TRBJ2-5; v_gene: TRBV15
CDR3aa: ASSLWGYEQY; j_gene: TRBJ2-7; v_gene: TRBV7-2
CDR3aa: ASSIGRGVSYGYT; j_gene: TRBJ1-2; v_gene: TRBV19
CDR3aa: SASPGSQETQY; j_gene: TRBJ2-5; v_gene: TRBV29-1
CDR3aa: ATSLGDSDNTEAF; j_gene: TRBJ1-1; v_gene: TRBV15